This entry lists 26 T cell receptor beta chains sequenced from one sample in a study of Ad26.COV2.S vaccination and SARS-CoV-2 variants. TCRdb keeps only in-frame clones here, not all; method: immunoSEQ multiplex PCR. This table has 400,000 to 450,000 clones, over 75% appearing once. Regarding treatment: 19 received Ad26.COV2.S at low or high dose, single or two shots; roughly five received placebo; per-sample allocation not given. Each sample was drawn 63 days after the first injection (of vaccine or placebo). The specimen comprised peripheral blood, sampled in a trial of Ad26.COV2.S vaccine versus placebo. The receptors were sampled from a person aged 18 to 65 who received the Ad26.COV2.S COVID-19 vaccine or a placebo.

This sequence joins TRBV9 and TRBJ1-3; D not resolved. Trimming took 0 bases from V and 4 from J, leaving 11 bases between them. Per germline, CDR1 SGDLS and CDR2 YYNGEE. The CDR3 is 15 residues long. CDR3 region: CASSVATGIGNTIYF. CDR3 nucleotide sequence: TGTGCCAGCAGCGTAGCTACGGGGATAGGAAACACCATATATTTT. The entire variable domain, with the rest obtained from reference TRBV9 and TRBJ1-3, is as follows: DSGVTQTPKHLITATGQRVTLRCSPRSGDLSVYWYQQSLDQGLQFLIQYYNGEERAKGNILERFSAQQFPDLHSELNLSSLELGDSALYFCASSVATGIGNTIYFGEGSWLTVV.

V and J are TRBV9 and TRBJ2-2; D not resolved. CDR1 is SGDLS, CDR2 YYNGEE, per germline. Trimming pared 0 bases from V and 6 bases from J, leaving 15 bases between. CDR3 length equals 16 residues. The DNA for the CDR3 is TGTGCCAGCAGCGTAGGATTGTTGTGGAGCGCCGGGGAGCTGTTTTTT. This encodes CASSVGLLWSAGELFF.

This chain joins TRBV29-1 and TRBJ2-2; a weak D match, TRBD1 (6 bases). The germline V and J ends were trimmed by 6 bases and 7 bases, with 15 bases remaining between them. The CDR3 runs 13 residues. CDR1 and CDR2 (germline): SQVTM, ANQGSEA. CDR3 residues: CSVERTANGELFF. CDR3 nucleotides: TGCAGCGTCGAGAGGACAGCCAACGGGGAGCTGTTTTTT.

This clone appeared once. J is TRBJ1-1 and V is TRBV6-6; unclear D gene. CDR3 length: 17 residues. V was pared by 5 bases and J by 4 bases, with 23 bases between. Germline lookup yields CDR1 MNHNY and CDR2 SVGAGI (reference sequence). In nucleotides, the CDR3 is TGTGCCAGCAGTCGGGATGGGATGGAGGCCCTGAGCACTGAAGCTTTCTTT. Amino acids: CASSRDGMEALSTEAFF.

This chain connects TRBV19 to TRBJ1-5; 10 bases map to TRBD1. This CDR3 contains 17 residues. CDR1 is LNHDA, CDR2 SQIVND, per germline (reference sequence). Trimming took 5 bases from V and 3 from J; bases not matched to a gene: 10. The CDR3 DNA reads TGTGCCAGTAGTGTTTTAGGGGGGACAGGGGCCAATCAGCCCCAGCATTTT. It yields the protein CASSVLGGTGANQPQHF. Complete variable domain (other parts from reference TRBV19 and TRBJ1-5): DGGITQSPKYLFRKEGQNVTLSCEQNLNHDAMYWYRQDPGQGLRLIYYSQIVNDFQKGDIAEGYSVSREKKESFPLTVTSAQKNPTAFYLCASSVLGGTGANQPQHFGDGTRLSIL.

As DNA, the CDR3 is TGTGCCAGCAGCCAAGATTTGGCGGGAAACTACAATGAGCAGTTCTTC. This encodes CASSQDLAGNYNEQFF. This chain links TRBV3-1 (or the pseudogene TRBV3-2) with TRBJ2-1; possibly TRBD2 for D (6 bases). The length of the CDR3 is 16 residues. CDR1 and CDR2 from the germline V gene are LGHDT and YNNKEL (reference sequence). V gave up 0 bases and J gave up 3 bases, with 12 bases separating them.

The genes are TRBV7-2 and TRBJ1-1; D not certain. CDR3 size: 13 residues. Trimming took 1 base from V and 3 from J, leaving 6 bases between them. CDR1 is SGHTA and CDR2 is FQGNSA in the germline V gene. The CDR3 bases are TGTGCCAGCAGCTTAGATAGACACACTGAAGCTTTCTTT. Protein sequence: CASSLDRHTEAFF.

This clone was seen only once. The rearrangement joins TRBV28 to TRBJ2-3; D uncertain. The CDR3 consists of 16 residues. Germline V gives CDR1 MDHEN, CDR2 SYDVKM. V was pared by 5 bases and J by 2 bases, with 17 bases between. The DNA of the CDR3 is TGTGCCAGCAGTATCGCCGCGGTGGTTGCCACAGATACGCAGTATTTT. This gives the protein CASSIAAVVATDTQYF.

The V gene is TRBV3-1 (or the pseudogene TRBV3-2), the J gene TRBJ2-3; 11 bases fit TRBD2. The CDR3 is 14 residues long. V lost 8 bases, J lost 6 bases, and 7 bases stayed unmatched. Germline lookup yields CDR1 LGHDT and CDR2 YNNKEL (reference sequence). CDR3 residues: CASHSGRELDTQYF. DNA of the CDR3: TGTGCCAGCCATAGCGGGAGGGAACTCGATACGCAGTATTTT.

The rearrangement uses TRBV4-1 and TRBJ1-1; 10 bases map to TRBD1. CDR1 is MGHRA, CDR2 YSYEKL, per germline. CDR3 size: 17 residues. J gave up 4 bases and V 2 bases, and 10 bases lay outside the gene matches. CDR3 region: CASSQRRQGALSTEAFF. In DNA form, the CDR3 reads TGCGCCAGCAGCCAAAGGAGACAGGGGGCACTCTCCACTGAAGCTTTCTTT.

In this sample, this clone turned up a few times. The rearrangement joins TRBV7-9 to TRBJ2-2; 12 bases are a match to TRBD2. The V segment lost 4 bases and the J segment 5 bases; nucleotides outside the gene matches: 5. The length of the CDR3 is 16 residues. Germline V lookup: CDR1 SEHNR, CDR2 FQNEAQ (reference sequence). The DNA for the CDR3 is TGTGCCAGCAGCTCCACACTAGCGGGAGGAACCGGGGAGCTGTTTTTT. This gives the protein CASSSTLAGGTGELFF.

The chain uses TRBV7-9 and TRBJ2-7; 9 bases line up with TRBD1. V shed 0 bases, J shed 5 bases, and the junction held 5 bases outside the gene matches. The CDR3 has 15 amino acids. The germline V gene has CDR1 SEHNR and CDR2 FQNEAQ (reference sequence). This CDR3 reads CASSLAGTGSHEQYF. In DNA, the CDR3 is TGTGCCAGCAGCTTAGCCGGGACAGGGTCCCACGAGCAGTACTTC.

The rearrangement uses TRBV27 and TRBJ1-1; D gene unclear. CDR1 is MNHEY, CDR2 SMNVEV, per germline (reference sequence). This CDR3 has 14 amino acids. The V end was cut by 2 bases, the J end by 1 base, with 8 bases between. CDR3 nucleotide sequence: TGTGCCAGCAGTTTAGGGCCGGAGAACACTGAAGCTTTCTTT. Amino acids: CASSLGPENTEAFF.

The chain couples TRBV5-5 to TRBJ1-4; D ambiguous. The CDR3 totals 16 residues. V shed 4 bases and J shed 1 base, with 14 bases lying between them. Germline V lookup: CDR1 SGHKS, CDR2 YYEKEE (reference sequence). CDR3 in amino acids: CASSLPDTRTNEKLFF. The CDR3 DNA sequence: TGTGCCAGCAGCCTGCCCGACACCCGAACTAATGAAAAACTGTTTTTT. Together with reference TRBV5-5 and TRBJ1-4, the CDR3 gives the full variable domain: DAGVTQSPTHLIKTRGQQVTLRCSPISGHKSVSWYQQVLGQGPQFIFQYYEKEERGRGNFPDRFSARQFPNYSSELNVNALLLGDSALYLCASSLPDTRTNEKLFFGSGTQLSVL.

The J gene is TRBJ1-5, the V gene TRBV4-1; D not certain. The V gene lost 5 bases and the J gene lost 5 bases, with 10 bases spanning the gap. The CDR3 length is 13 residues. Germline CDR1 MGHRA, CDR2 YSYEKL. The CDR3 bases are TGCGCCAGCAGCTTCGGACTGTATCAGCCCCAGCATTTT. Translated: CASSFGLYQPQHF.

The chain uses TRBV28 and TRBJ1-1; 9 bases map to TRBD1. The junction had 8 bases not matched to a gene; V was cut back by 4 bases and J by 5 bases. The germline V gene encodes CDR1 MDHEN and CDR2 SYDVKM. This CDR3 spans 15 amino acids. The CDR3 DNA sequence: TGTGCCAGCAGTTCGACAGGGGGGGGAGGAACTGAAGCTTTCTTT. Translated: CASSSTGGGGTEAFF.

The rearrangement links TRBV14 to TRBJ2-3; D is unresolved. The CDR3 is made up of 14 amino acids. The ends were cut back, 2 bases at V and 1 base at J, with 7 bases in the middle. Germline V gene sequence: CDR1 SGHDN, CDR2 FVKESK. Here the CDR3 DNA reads TGTGCCAGCAGCCAACAGGAACGCACAGATACGCAGTATTTT. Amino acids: CASSQQERTDTQYF.

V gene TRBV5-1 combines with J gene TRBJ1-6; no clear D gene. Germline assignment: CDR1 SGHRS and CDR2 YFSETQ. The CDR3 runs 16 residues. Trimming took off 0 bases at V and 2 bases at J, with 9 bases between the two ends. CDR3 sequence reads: CASSLVSGTYNSPLHF. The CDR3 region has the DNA TGCGCCAGCAGCTTGGTGTCCGGGACCTATAATTCACCCCTCCACTTT.

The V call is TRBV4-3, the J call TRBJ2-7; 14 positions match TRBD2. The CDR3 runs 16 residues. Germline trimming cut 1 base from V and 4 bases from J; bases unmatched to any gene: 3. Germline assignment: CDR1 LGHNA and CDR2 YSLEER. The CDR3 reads CASSQGLAGGQYEQYF. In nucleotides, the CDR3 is TGCGCCAGCAGCCAAGGACTAGCGGGAGGGCAATACGAGCAGTACTTC.

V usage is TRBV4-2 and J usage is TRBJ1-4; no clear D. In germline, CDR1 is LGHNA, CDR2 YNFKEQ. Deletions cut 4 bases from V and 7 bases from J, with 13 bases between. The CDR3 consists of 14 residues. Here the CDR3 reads CASSLVELGEKLFF. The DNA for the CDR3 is TGTGCCAGCAGCCTTGTGGAACTGGGTGAAAAACTGTTTTTT.

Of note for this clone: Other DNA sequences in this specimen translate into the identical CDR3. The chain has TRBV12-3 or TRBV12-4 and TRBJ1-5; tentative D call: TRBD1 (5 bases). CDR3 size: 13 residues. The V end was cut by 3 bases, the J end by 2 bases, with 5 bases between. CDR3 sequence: CASSLTGNQPQHF. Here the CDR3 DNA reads TGTGCCAGCAGTTTGACAGGCAATCAGCCCCAGCATTTT.

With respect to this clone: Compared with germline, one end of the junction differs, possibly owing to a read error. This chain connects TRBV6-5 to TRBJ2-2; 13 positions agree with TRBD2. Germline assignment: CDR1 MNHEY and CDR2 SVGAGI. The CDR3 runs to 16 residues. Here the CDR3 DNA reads TGTGCCAGCAGCTACTGGACTAGCGGGAGTGGCGGGGAGCTGTTTTTT. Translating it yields CASSYWTSGSGGELFF.

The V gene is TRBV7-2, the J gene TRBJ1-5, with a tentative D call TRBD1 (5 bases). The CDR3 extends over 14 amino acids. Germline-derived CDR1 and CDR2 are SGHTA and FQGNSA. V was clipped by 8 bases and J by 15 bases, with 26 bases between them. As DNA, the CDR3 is TGTGCCAGCGGCCGGGGGGACCGGAGTCGGGCCCCGCATTTT. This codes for CASGRGDRSRAPHF.

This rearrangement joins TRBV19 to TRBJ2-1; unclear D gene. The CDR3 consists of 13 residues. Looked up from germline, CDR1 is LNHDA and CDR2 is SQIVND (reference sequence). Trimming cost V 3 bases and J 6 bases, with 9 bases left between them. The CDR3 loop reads CASSIGGGNEQFF. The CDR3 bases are TGTGCCAGTAGTATCGGTGGCGGCAATGAGCAGTTCTTC.

CDR3 region: CASSPRGNTQYF. The CDR3 DNA reads TGTGCCAGCAGTCCCCGGGGGAATACGCAGTATTTT. The chain employs TRBV12-3 or TRBV12-4 and TRBJ2-3; tentatively, D is TRBD2 (6 bases). The V end was cut by 5 bases, the J end by 7 bases, with 10 bases between. CDR3 size: 12 residues.

CDR3 DNA sequence: TGTGCCAGCAGTCAACAGGGGGCGAACACCGGGGAGCTGTTTTTT. Translated: CASSQQGANTGELFF. The chain joins TRBV2 to TRBJ2-2; 8 positions match TRBD1. V gave up 5 bases and J gave up 0 bases; unmatched junction bases: 2. The CDR3 has 15 residues. Looked up from germline, CDR1 is SNHLY and CDR2 is FYNNEI.